This T cell receptor (beta chain) stems from a study of T-cell reconstitution after alpha-beta-depleted transplantation in children. For TCRbeta, the library was prepared with unique molecular identifiers. TCRdb passed the PCR reads through MiXCR, listing each CDR3 protein once. The sample shows around 600,000 distinct CDR3 sequences, around 16% of them seen only once. Germline CDR1 is LGHDT and CDR2 is YNNKEL (reference sequence). Trimming removed 0 bases from V and 4 bases from J, with 4 bases in between. The CDR3 is made up of 13 amino acids. Sequences were derived from PBMCs from the stem cell graft donor, sampled from the stem cell graft. The chain uses TRBV3-1 and TRBJ1-5, with no clear D. The sequence derives from a human donor who donated a stem cell graft to a child with acute myeloid leukemia. The CDR3 sequence is CASSQETNQPQHF. DNA for the CDR3: TGTGCCAGCAGCCAAGAGACAAATCAGCCCCAGCATTTT.